This TCR beta chain was obtained from a study of CD8 T cells in Susac syndrome. As for the study in general: Within the sequenced Susac syndrome patient group, more than 5 exhibited active disease and under 10 were in remission.

V was shortened by 1 base and J by 2 bases, with 18 bases between the two germline ends. The CDR3 is made up of 18 amino acids. Looked up from germline, CDR1 is MGHRA and CDR2 is YSYEKL. An amount of RNA that ranged from roughly 0.45 to 1 ug was reverse transcribed with random hexamers. The immunoSEQ assay covered 54 Vbeta and 13 Jbeta segments for CDR3. TCRdb re-analysed the immunoSEQ multiplex PCR reads in MiXCR, keeping a single row per CDR3 protein. The table records roughly 200,000 distinct CDR3 sequences, around 94% of them present only once. Sample: CD4+ T cells from PBMCs. This TCR came from a human donor with Susac syndrome. The chain is built from TRBV4-1 and TRBJ2-1; weak D call: TRBD2 (6 bases). For the CDR3, the DNA is TGCGCCAGCAGCCAAGCGGACTATGGAAGTCAGACCTACAATGAGCAGTTCTTC. This translates into CASSQADYGSQTYNEQFF.